This TCR beta chain emerged from a study of radiation and T cells in renal cell carcinoma. Whole-study findings and limits: Without pretreatment biopsies, baseline tumor clonotype presence was undetermined.

The time point here: baseline pretreatment blood. Treatment of the sample: 15 Gy SBRT to primary tumor, nephrectomy 4 weeks later. Blood was sampled at baseline, 2 weeks and 4 weeks after SBRT. The patient's renal cell carcinoma had clear cell pathology. In regard to this clone: Its antigen is as yet unknown.

Germline V CDR1 and CDR2: MNHNS, SASEGT. V was clipped by 5 bases and J by 5 bases; unmatched bases: 4. The CDR3 has 14 residues. Sequencing used immunoSEQ multiplex PCR; TCRdb keeps in-frame clones, though not all of them. The data contain about 150,000 clones, roughly 90% of them singletons. Source: blood, taken from a patient whose treatment included radiotherapy and nephrectomy. This chain connects TRBV6-1 to TRBJ1-4, with 8 bases fitting TRBD1. This TCR was sampled from a woman aged 70 to 79 with renal cell carcinoma. CDR3 protein: CASSRTGLNEKLFF. CDR3 nucleotides: TGTGCCAGCAGTAGGACAGGGTTGAATGAAAAACTGTTTTTT.